This T cell receptor (beta chain) was sequenced during a study of regulatory T cells in long-lasting Graves disease. CDR1 is MNHEY and CDR2 is SMNVEV in the germline V gene (reference sequence). V dropped 10 bases and J dropped 6; count of bases not matched to a gene: 13. This CDR3 region has 15 residues. This clonotype was detected many times. Sequencing libraries for TCR beta were prepared with iRepertoire HTBI primers and Arm-PCR of CDR3 regions. As processed by the authors: Detected in the samples were over 60 TRBV and 15 or so TRBJ segments. MiXCR, run by TCRdb on the multiplex PCR reads, gives a single entry per CDR3 protein. The V and J calls and clone size are TCRdb's, not the authors'. The table has some 460,000 distinct CDR3 sequences, 15% to 20% seen once. The time point was: newly diagnosed GD, antithyroid drugs for less than 3 months. Extracted PBMC RNA gave rise to the TCR library. The sample was also linked to a second study, of T cells in Graves' hyperthyroidism and ophthalmopathy.

The rearrangement joins TRBV27 to TRBJ1-2; 11 positions match TRBD1. Specimen: peripheral blood mononuclear cells (PBMCs), collected at new diagnosis, from a patient treated with antithyroid drugs. The TCR originated in a man aged 35-49 years with Graves disease. CDR3 protein: CATAGTGGNRNGYTF. The CDR3 region has the DNA TGTGCCACGGCCGGGACAGGGGGGAACCGGAATGGCTACACCTTC.